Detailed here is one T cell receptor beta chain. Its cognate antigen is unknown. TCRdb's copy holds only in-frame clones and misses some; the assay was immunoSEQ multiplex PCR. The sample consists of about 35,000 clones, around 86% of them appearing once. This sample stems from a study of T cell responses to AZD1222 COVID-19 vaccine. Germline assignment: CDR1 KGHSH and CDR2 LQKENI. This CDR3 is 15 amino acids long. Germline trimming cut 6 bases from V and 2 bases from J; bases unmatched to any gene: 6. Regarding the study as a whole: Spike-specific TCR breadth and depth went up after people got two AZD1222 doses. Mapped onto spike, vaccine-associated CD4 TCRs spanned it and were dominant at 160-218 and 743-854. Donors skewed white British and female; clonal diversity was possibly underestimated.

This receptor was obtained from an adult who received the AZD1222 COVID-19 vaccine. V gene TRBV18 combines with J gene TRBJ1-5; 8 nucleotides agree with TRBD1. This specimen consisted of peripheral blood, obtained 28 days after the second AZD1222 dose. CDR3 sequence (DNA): TGTGCCAGCTCCCGCGGACAGGGCGGCAATCAGCCCCAGCATTTT. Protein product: CASSRGQGGNQPQHF.